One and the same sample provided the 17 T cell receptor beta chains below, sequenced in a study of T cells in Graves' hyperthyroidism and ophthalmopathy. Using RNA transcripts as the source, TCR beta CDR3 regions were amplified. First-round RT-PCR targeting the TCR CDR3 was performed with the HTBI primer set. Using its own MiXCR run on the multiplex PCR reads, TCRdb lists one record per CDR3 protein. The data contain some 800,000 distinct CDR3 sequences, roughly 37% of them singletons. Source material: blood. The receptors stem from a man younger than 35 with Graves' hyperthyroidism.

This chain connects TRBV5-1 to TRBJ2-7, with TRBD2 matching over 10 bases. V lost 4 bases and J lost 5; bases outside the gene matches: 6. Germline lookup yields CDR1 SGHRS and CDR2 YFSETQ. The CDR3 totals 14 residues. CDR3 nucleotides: TGCGCCAGCAGCCCACTAGCGGGAAGCCACGAGCAGTACTTC. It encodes CASSPLAGSHEQYF.

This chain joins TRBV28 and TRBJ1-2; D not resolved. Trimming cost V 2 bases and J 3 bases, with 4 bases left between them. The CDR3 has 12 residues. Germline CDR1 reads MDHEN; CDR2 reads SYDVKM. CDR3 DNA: TGTGCCAGCAGTTTACAGTACTATGGCTACACCTTC. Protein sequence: CASSLQYYGYTF.

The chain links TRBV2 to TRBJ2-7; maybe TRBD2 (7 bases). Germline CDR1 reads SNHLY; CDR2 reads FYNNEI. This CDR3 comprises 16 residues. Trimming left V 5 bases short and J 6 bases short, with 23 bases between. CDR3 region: CASSLGGQGKGSEQYF. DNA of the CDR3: TGTGCCAGCAGTCTGGGGGGGCAGGGAAAAGGGTCCGAGCAGTACTTC.

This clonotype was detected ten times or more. The CDR3 DNA reads TGTGCCAGTCAGGGGGCACGGAATGGCTACACCTTC. Translation: CASQGARNGYTF. The V gene is TRBV19, the J gene TRBJ1-2; TRBD1 agrees at 8 bases. The CDR3 is 12 residues long. V shed 8 bases and J 6 bases; nucleotides not matched to a gene: 5. CDR1 is LNHDA and CDR2 is SQIVND in the germline V gene (reference sequence).

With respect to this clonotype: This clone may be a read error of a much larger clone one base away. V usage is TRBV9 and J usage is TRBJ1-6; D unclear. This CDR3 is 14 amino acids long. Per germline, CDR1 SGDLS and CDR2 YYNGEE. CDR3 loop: CVSSVATENSPLHF. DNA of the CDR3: TGTGTCAGCAGCGTAGCGACTGAGAATTCACCCCTCCACTTT.

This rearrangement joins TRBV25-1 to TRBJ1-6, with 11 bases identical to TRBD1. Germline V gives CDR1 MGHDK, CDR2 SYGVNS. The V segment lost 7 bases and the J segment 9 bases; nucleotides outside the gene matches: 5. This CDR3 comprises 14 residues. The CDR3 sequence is CASTPGQGVSPLHF. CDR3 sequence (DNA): TGTGCCAGCACTCCGGGACAGGGGGTTTCACCCCTCCACTTT.

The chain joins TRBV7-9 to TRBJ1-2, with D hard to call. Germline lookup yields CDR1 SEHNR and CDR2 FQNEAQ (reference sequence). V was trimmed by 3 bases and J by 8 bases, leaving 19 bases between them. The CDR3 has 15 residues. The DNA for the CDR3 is TGTGCCAGCAGCTTCGGGGAGTTTAGAGGATACGGCTACACCTTC. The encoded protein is CASSFGEFRGYGYTF.

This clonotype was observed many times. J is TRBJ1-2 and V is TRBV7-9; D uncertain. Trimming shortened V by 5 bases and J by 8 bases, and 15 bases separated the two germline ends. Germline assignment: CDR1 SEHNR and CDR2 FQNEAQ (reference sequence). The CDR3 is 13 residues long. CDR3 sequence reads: CASSLEAGSGYTF. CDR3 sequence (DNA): TGTGCCAGCAGCCTCGAGGCCGGAAGCGGCTACACCTTC.

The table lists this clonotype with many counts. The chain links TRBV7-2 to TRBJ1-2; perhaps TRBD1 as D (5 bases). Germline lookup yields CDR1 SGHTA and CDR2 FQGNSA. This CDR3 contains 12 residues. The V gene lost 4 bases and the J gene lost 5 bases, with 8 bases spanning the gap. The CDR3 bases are TGTGCCAGCAGCTCGGGGGGGTATGGCTACACCTTC. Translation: CASSSGGYGYTF.

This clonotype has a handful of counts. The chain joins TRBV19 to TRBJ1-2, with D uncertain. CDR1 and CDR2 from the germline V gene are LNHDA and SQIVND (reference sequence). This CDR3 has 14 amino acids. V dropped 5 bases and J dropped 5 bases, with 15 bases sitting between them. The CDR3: CASSPLRHDYGYTF. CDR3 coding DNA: TGTGCCAGTAGTCCTCTCCGACATGATTATGGCTACACCTTC. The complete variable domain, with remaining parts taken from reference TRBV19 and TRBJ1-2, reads DGGITQSPKYLFRKEGQNVTLSCEQNLNHDAMYWYRQDPGQGLRLIYYSQIVNDFQKGDIAEGYSVSREKKESFPLTVTSAQKNPTAFYLCASSPLRHDYGYTFGSGTRLTVV.

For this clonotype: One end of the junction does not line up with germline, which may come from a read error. The CDR3 DNA is TGTGCCAGCAGTCCAAGGGACAGGGAAAATTCACCCCTCCACTTT. Amino acid sequence: CASSPRDRENSPLHF. This chain links TRBV10-2 with TRBJ1-6; TRBD1 aligns across 9 bases. The CDR3 totals 15 residues. Germline CDR1 is WSHSY and CDR2 is SAAADI.

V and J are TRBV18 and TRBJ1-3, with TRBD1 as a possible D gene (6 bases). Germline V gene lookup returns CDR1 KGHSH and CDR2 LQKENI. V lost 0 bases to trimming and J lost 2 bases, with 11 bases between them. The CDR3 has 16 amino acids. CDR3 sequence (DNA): TGTGCCAGCTCACCACCGGGACAAGGCGCTGGAAACACCATATATTTT. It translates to CASSPPGQGAGNTIYF.

CDR3 nucleotides: TGCAGTGCTAGAGATCATTCAGGGACCCAGTACTTC. As protein: CSARDHSGTQYF. The chain recombines TRBV20-1 with TRBJ2-5, with D hard to call. CDR1 DFQATT and CDR2 SNEGSKA come from the germline V gene (reference sequence). The CDR3 has 12 amino acids. The V end lost 0 bases, the J end lost 7 bases, and 9 bases lay between the germline ends.

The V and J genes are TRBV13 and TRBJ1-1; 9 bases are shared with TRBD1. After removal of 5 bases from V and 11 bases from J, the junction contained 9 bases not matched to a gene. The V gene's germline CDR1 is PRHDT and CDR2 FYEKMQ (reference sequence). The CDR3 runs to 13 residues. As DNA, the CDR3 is TGTGCCAGCAGCACAGGGGGCGTCGGAGGGGCTTTCTTT. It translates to CASSTGGVGGAFF. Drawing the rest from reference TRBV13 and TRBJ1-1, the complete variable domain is AAGVIQSPRHLIKEKRETATLKCYPIPRHDTVYWYQQGPGQDPQFLISFYEKMQSDKGSIPDRFSAQQFSDYHSELNMSSLELGDSALYFCASSTGGVGGAFFGQGTRLTVV.

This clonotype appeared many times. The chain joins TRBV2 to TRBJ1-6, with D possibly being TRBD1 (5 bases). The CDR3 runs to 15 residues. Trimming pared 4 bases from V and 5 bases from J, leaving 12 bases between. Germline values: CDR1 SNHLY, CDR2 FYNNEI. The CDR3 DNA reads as TGTGCCAGCAGTGCTACGGGACGCGATAATTCACCCCTCCACTTT. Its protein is CASSATGRDNSPLHF.

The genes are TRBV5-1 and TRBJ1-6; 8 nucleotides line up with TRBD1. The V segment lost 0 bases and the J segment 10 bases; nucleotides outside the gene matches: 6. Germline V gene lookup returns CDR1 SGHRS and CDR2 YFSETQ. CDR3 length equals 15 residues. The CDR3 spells CASSLAQGALSPLHF. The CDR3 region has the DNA TGCGCCAGCAGCTTGGCCCAGGGGGCTCTCTCACCCCTCCACTTT.

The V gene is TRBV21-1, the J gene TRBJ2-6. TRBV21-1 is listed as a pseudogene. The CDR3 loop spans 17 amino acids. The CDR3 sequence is CASSKDPRGSGANVLTF. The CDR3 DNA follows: TGTGCCAGCAGCAAGGACCCTAGGGGCTCTGGGGCCAACGTCCTGACTTTC.